One sample yielded the 5 T cell receptor beta chains listed below, sequenced in a study of response to subunit inactivated influenza vaccine. TCRdb passed the RT-PCR reads through MiXCR, listing each CDR3 protein once. The data contain fewer than 750,000 distinct CDR3 sequences, 12% to 15% of them singletons. The source material was PBMCs from blood, sampled roughly 12 days after vaccination. Every receptor here comes from a man aged 45-65 years who received an inactivated influenza vaccine.

This CDR3 is CASSLETSGNQETQYF. CDR3 in DNA: TGTGCCAGCAGTCTGGAGACTAGCGGAAACCAAGAGACCCAGTACTTC. V and J are TRBV12-3 or TRBV12-4 and TRBJ2-5, with TRBD2 matching over 9 bases. CDR3 size: 16 residues. J lost 0 bases, V lost 5 bases, and 7 bases had no gene match.

This clonotype has more than one count but fewer than ten. V and J are TRBV20-1 and TRBJ2-1; the D is unclear. The CDR3 contains 14 residues. V was pared by 1 base and J by 4 bases, with 11 bases between. CDR1 and CDR2 (germline): DFQATT, SNEGSKA (reference sequence). The DNA of the CDR3 is TGCAGTGCTAGAGCCCTGACTCGTTACAATGAGCAGTTCTTC. As protein: CSARALTRYNEQFF.

CDR3 sequence (DNA): TGCAGCTACCGGGGCCTCAACTACTACGAGCAGTACTTC. It codes for CSYRGLNYYEQYF. This rearrangement joins TRBV29-1 to TRBJ2-7; D possibly matches TRBD1 or TRBD2 (5 bases each). This CDR3 has 13 amino acids. Per the germline V gene, CDR1 is SQVTM and CDR2 is ANQGSEA. The germline V and J ends were trimmed by 8 bases and 3 bases, with 17 bases remaining between them.

The chain carries TRBV20-1 and TRBJ1-5, with D possibly TRBD1 on 5 matching bases. The CDR3 extends over 17 amino acids. Germline V gene data show CDR1 as DFQATT and CDR2 as SNEGSKA (reference sequence). Trimming took 2 bases from V and 0 from J, leaving 17 bases between them. The CDR3 reads CSARKGPGWDSNQPQHF. The CDR3 region has the DNA TGCAGTGCTAGAAAGGGACCGGGCTGGGATAGCAATCAGCCCCAGCATTTT.

The chain joins TRBV15 to TRBJ2-7; D might be TRBD1 or TRBD2, each matching 5 bases. In germline, CDR1 is LNHNV, CDR2 YYDKDF (reference sequence). The CDR3 length is 15 residues. The ends were cut back, 1 base at V and 2 bases at J, with 12 bases in the middle. CDR3 region: CATSRAGTAAYEQYF. The DNA of the CDR3 is TGTGCCACCAGCAGAGCCGGGACCGCGGCCTACGAGCAGTACTTC.